Listed below are T cell receptor beta chains from one sample, sequenced in a study of identical twins. TCRdb itself ran the 5' RACE reads through MiXCR, one entry per CDR3 protein. The data show 450,000 or so distinct CDR3 sequences, over 11% seen once. The same sample was also studied in work on yellow fever vaccine responses in identical twins.

Sequenced sample: CD4+ T cells sorted from blood. The receptors come from a woman between 18 and 29 years old in good health. The CDR3 runs from the conserved cysteine through the conserved F or W. D genes are given only for firm matches. Clone size is given for some rows only: seen once, a few or many times, or a class if the clone is expanded.

CDR3	DNA	D	V	J	size
CASSLERQGVGEKYF	TGCGCCAGCAGCTTGGAACGACAGGGTGTCGGCGAGAAGTACTTC	TRBD1	TRBV5-1	TRBJ2-7	many
CASSAGQSNTEAFF	TGTGCCAGCAGCGCGGGACAGAGTAACACTGAAGCTTTCTTT	TRBD1	TRBV7-9	TRBJ1-1	few
CASSLRQAYEQYF	TGTGCCAGCAGTTTACGGCAGGCCTACGAGCAGTACTTC	.	TRBV27	TRBJ2-7	many
CASSEWRDDYGYTF	TGTGCCAGCAGTGAATGGCGGGATGACTATGGCTACACCTTC	.	TRBV25-1	TRBJ1-2	few
CASSQVREQYF	TGTGCCAGCAGCCAAGTTCGCGAGCAGTACTTC	.	TRBV14	TRBJ2-7	.
CASTMGRMMDTIYF	TGTGCCAGCACAATGGGCAGGATGATGGACACCATATATTTT	.	TRBV6-1	TRBJ1-3	many
CASSALQGAQLTQYF	TGTGCCAGCAGCGCATTACAGGGGGCACAATTGACCCAGTACTTC	TRBD1	TRBV11-2	TRBJ2-5	.
CASSQDQQNEQYF	TGCGCCAGCAGCCAAGATCAACAAAACGAGCAGTACTTC	.	TRBV4-3	TRBJ2-7	.
CASSTDRGGTDTQYF	TGCGCCAGCAGCACGGACAGGGGTGGCACAGATACGCAGTATTTT	TRBD1	TRBV5-1	TRBJ2-3	many
CASSYSRANGEQFF	TGTGCCAGCAGTTACTCACGCGCAAACGGTGAGCAGTTCTTC	.	TRBV6-5	TRBJ2-1	few
CASSERTGNHEQYF	TGTGCCAGCAGCGAACGGACAGGTAACCACGAGCAGTACTTC	TRBD1	TRBV3-1	TRBJ2-7	many
CASSLTGQRVNTEAFF	TGTGCCAGCAGCTTAACGGGACAGAGAGTGAACACTGAAGCTTTCTTT	TRBD1	TRBV7-3	TRBJ1-1	.
CASSIRASGSGEQYF	TGTGCCAGTAGTATTCGGGCTAGCGGGAGTGGTGAGCAGTACTTC	TRBD2	TRBV19	TRBJ2-7	.
CASSADLKGYEQYF	TGTGCCAGCAGTGCGGACCTTAAGGGCTACGAGCAGTACTTC	.	TRBV2	TRBJ2-7	.
CATSDFAGVDTGELFF	TGTGCCACCAGTGATTTCGCTGGGGTGGACACCGGGGAGCTGTTTTTT	.	TRBV24-1	TRBJ2-2	few
CSARDTRSSYEQYF	TGCAGTGCTAGAGATACCCGTAGCTCCTACGAGCAGTACTTC	.	TRBV20-1	TRBJ2-7	few
CASSPPKRQRHQAQYF	TGTGCCAGCAGCCCCCCTAAGCGACAGCGGCATCAGGCCCAGTACTTC	.	TRBV3-1	TRBJ2-5	few
CASSRGDIQFF	TGTGCCAGCAGCCGGGGTGATATACAGTTCTTC	.	TRBV12-3/TRBV12-4	TRBJ2-1	few
CASSQGRLETQYF	TGTGCCAGCAGCCAGGGCAGGTTGGAGACCCAGTACTTC	.	TRBV11-1	TRBJ2-5	.
CSARDHGEQFF	TGCAGTGCTAGAGATCACGGTGAGCAGTTCTTC	.	TRBV20-1	TRBJ2-1	.
CASSTLLGTDTQYF	TGTGCCAGCAGCACCTTGCTGGGAACAGATACGCAGTATTTT	.	TRBV12-3/TRBV12-4	TRBJ2-3	many
CASSLQGFNEQFF	TGTGCCAGCAGTCTTCAGGGTTTTAATGAGCAGTTCTTC	.	TRBV12-3/TRBV12-4	TRBJ2-1	.
CASSYSSGLAYEQYF	TGTGCCAGCAGTTACTCTAGCGGGCTAGCCTACGAGCAGTACTTC	TRBD2	TRBV27	TRBJ2-7	.
CASSWTGRETQYF	TGTGCTAGCAGTTGGACAGGGAGGGAGACCCAGTACTTC	TRBD1	TRBV7-7	TRBJ2-5	many
CASSLRGQDYNSPLHF	TGTGCCAGCAGCTTAAGGGGACAGGACTATAATTCACCCCTCCACTTT	TRBD1	TRBV7-9	TRBJ1-6	many
CASGRFEETQYF	TGTGCCAGCGGCAGATTCGAAGAGACCCAGTACTTC	.	TRBV7-9	TRBJ2-5	.
CATSDLGILSNEQFF	TGTGCCACCAGTGATTTGGGTATCTTATCCAATGAGCAGTTCTTC	.	TRBV24-1	TRBJ2-1	.
CASSLGAVWDSYEQYF	TGCGCCAGCAGCTTGGGGGCCGTATGGGACAGCTACGAGCAGTACTTC	TRBD1	TRBV5-1	TRBJ2-7	.
CASSLAGGPREQYF	TGTGCCAGCAGCTTAGCGGGGGGGCCGCGGGAGCAGTACTTC	.	TRBV7-8	TRBJ2-7	.
CSVWTSGVTDTQYF	TGCAGCGTTTGGACTAGCGGGGTTACAGATACGCAGTATTTT	TRBD2	TRBV29-1	TRBJ2-3	few
CATSTNQGSGEQFF	TGTGCCACCTCTACAAACCAGGGATCGGGGGAGCAGTTCTTC	.	TRBV19	TRBJ2-1	.